This entry lists 27 T cell receptor beta chains sequenced from one sample in a study of control samples from healthy donors and cancer patients. Repertoires were generated with immunoSEQ multiplex PCR, while TCRdb's copy carries only in-frame clones and drops some. Of 80,000 to 100,000 clones detected, roughly 92% appear once; the ten largest clones hold less than 3.5%. Sequences were obtained from blood. All receptors derive from a human donor in good health. The donor label of this sample is uncertain.

J is TRBJ2-3 and V is TRBV5-1; 8 nucleotides agree with TRBD1. The CDR3 spans 16 residues. From germline, CDR1 is SGHRS and CDR2 YFSETQ. V shed 0 bases and J 4 bases; nucleotides not matched to a gene: 7. This CDR3 reads CASSLEFQGASDTQYF. In DNA, the CDR3 is TGCGCCAGCAGCTTGGAGTTTCAGGGGGCATCAGATACGCAGTATTTT.

The rearrangement links TRBV18 to TRBJ1-5, with D uncertain. Germline CDR1 KGHSH, CDR2 LQKENI. There are 15 residues in the CDR3. V lost 4 bases and J 0 bases, leaving 10 bases between the germline ends. The CDR3: CASSRDRYSNQPQHF. The CDR3 DNA sequence: TGTGCCAGCTCACGCGACCGTTATAGCAATCAGCCCCAGCATTTT.

The V and J genes are TRBV19 and TRBJ1-6, with unresolved D. The ends were cut back, 3 bases at V and 8 bases at J, with 11 bases in the middle. CDR1 is LNHDA and CDR2 is SQIVND in the germline V gene (reference sequence). This CDR3 comprises 14 residues. In DNA, the CDR3 is TGTGCCAGTAGTATTGACAACGCCTATTCACCCCTCCACTTT. Amino acid sequence: CASSIDNAYSPLHF.

The chain joins TRBV19 to TRBJ1-4; D unresolved. Germline V lookup: CDR1 LNHDA, CDR2 SQIVND (reference sequence). Trimming left V 0 bases short and J 9 bases short, with 11 bases between. The CDR3 totals 14 residues. The CDR3 nucleotides are TGTGCCAGTAGTATAGACGGTGTGGGCAAAAAACTGTTTTTT. Amino acid sequence: CASSIDGVGKKLFF.

V gene TRBV27 combines with J gene TRBJ2-7, with TRBD1 matching over 8 bases. Germline trimming cut 6 bases from V and 7 bases from J; bases unmatched to any gene: 8. The CDR3 runs 13 residues. Germline CDR1 reads MNHEY; CDR2 reads SMNVEV (reference sequence). Here the CDR3 reads CASRQGGIREQYF. The DNA of the CDR3 is TGTGCCAGCAGACAGGGGGGTATTCGGGAGCAGTACTTC.

The chain combines TRBV29-1 with TRBJ1-2; D not certain. CDR1 and CDR2 (germline): SQVTM, ANQGSEA. V was clipped by 6 bases and J by 7 bases, with 15 bases between them. The CDR3 covers 12 residues. This CDR3 is CSVDEALAGYTF. The CDR3 nucleotides are TGCAGCGTCGACGAGGCTCTCGCTGGCTACACCTTC.

The chain has TRBV12-3 or TRBV12-4 and TRBJ1-5; weak D call: TRBD1 (5 bases). This CDR3 is 13 amino acids long. The V gene lost 3 bases and the J gene lost 7 bases, with 10 bases spanning the gap. DNA for the CDR3: TGTGCCAGCAGTTTTGGACACCCCCAGCCCCAGCATTTT. Translation: CASSFGHPQPQHF.

The chain combines TRBV5-4 with TRBJ1-3; no definite D call. The V gene's germline CDR1 is SGHNT and CDR2 YYREEE (reference sequence). Trimming left V 0 bases short and J 6 bases short, with 13 bases between. There are 15 residues in the CDR3. The CDR3 spells CASSLGAAQENTIYF. DNA for the CDR3: TGTGCCAGCAGCTTGGGGGCCGCCCAAGAAAACACCATATATTTT. Combining the CDR3 with reference TRBV5-4 and TRBJ1-3 gives the whole variable domain ETGVTQSPTHLIKTRGQQVTLRCSSQSGHNTVSWYQQALGQGPQFIFQYYREEENGRGNFPPRFSGLQFPNYSSELNVNALELDDSALYLCASSLGAAQENTIYFGEGSWLTVV.

The rearrangement links TRBV2 to TRBJ2-5, with D perhaps assigned TRBD1 or TRBD2 (5 bases each). This CDR3 contains 13 residues. CDR1 and CDR2 (germline): SNHLY, FYNNEI. The V and J ends lost 5 bases and 5 bases respectively, with 12 bases between them. This CDR3 is CASSSGREETQYF. The CDR3, as DNA: TGTGCCAGCAGTTCTGGCAGGGAGGAGACCCAGTACTTC.

The chain employs TRBV21-1 and TRBJ2-1; the tabulated D call, TRBD2, remains unverified against the DNA. TRBV21-1 is flagged as a pseudogene. The CDR3 is 14 amino acids. For the CDR3, the DNA is TGTGCCAGCGTCTCGGGGGGGCCTTTGAATGAGCAGTTCTTC. It is translated as CASVSGGPLNEQFF.

The V and J genes are TRBV10-3 and TRBJ1-2; D ambiguous. V was cut by 4 bases and J by 0 bases, with 9 bases left in between. Germline values: CDR1 ENHRY, CDR2 SYGVKD. The CDR3 covers 14 residues. CDR3 coding DNA: TGTGCCATCAGTGCCCGAGGGCCTAACTATGGCTACACCTTC. It is translated as CAISARGPNYGYTF.

Worth noting for this clone: Distinct nucleotide sequences in the sample also encode this CDR3. The chain joins TRBV20-1 to TRBJ1-2; weak D call: TRBD1 (5 bases). This CDR3 has 12 amino acids. With 3 bases removed from V and 4 bases from J, the gap between germline ends came to 9 bases. Germline V CDR1 and CDR2: DFQATT, SNEGSKA (reference sequence). In DNA, the CDR3 is TGCAGTGCTAGTGGGGGGGGCTATGGCTACACCTTC. This sequence encodes CSASGGGYGYTF.

The chain employs TRBV6-5 and TRBJ1-1, with a weak D call TRBD1 (5 bases). Between the trimmed V and J ends, which lost 4 bases and 0 bases, there was a span of 6 bases. Germline CDR1 reads MNHEY; CDR2 reads SVGAGI. This CDR3 spans 13 amino acids. CDR3 DNA sequence: TGTGCCAGCAGTTCGACAGTGAACACTGAAGCTTTCTTT. Translation: CASSSTVNTEAFF.

The chain is built from TRBV3-1 (or the pseudogene TRBV3-2) and TRBJ1-1; D is ambiguous. This CDR3 contains 13 residues. V was trimmed by 5 bases and J by 3 bases, leaving 10 bases between them. Per germline, CDR1 LGHDT and CDR2 YNNKEL (reference sequence). The CDR3: CASSSTSDTEAFF. The DNA for the CDR3 is TGTGCCAGCAGCTCCACCTCTGACACTGAAGCTTTCTTT.

V gene TRBV28 combines with J gene TRBJ1-1, with 8 nucleotides matching TRBD1. Germline CDR1 is MDHEN and CDR2 is SYDVKM. The CDR3 spans 14 residues. After removal of 8 bases from V and 2 bases from J, the junction contained 7 bases not matched to a gene. The CDR3 is CASGKTGANTEAFF. DNA of the CDR3: TGTGCCAGCGGCAAGACAGGGGCTAACACTGAAGCTTTCTTT.

Worth noting for this clone: At one end, the junction sequence differs from germline, possibly due to a read error. This chain connects TRBV6-1 to TRBJ1-1; D is unclear. The CDR3 consists of 15 residues. Germline V CDR1 and CDR2: MNHNS, SASEGT. CDR3 protein: CASREDGLMNTEAFF. CDR3 bases: TGTGCCAGCAGAGAAGACGGACTAATGAACACTGAAGCTTTCTTT.

V usage is TRBV12-5 and J usage is TRBJ1-3, with D unclear. The germline V gene has CDR1 LGHNT and CDR2 FRNRAP. V lost 0 bases, J lost 0 bases, and 9 bases lay in between. The CDR3 has 16 residues. CDR3 amino acids: CASGLVTSSSGNTIYF. The CDR3 DNA follows: TGTGCTAGTGGTTTGGTAACCTCGAGCTCTGGAAACACCATATATTTT.

The chain uses TRBV7-2 and TRBJ1-1; D call uncertain. CDR1 and CDR2 from the germline V gene are SGHTA and FQGNSA. V lost 2 bases, J lost 1 base, and 8 bases lay in between. CDR3 size: 14 residues. DNA of the CDR3: TGTGCCAGCAGCTTATACAGCGGGAACACTGAAGCTTTCTTT. It yields the protein CASSLYSGNTEAFF.

This clone has more than one count but fewer than ten. V is TRBV5-6 and J is TRBJ2-7, with a possible D match to TRBD1 (5 bases). Trimming took off 0 bases at V and 9 bases at J, with 10 bases between the two ends. This CDR3 is built from 12 residues. CDR1 and CDR2 (germline): SGHDT, YYEEEE. The CDR3 DNA reads as TGTGCCAGCAGCTTGGTAGGGGAAAGGCAGTACGTC. It translates to CASSLVGERQYV.

V and J are TRBV18 and TRBJ2-7; D is undetermined. There are 13 residues in the CDR3. Per germline, CDR1 KGHSH and CDR2 LQKENI. The germline V and J ends were trimmed by 3 bases and 2 bases, with 8 bases remaining between them. The CDR3 sequence: CASSPDGAYEQYV. CDR3 DNA sequence: TGTGCCAGCTCACCCGACGGAGCCTACGAGCAGTACGTC.

The J gene is TRBJ2-1, the V gene TRBV29-1, with D possibly matching TRBD1 (6 bases). The CDR3 has 13 residues. Germline CDR1 is SQVTM and CDR2 is ANQGSEA. Between the trimmed V and J ends, which lost 5 bases and 9 bases, there was a span of 17 bases. The CDR3 DNA sequence: TGCAGCGTTACCGGGCCTCAAGGGGGTGAGCAGTTCTTC. Protein: CSVTGPQGGEQFF.

V and J are TRBV19 and TRBJ1-1; D not resolved. In germline, CDR1 is LNHDA, CDR2 SQIVND (reference sequence). The CDR3 loop spans 15 amino acids. V was trimmed by 7 bases and J by 1 base, leaving 16 bases between them. CDR3 DNA sequence: TGTGCCAGTACCGCCGTGGGCATCTCGAACACTGAAGCTTTCTTT. Protein: CASTAVGISNTEAFF.

This clone was recorded a few times. The J gene is TRBJ2-2, the V gene TRBV19; D gene ambiguous. This CDR3 is built from 14 residues. V lost 6 bases and J lost 1, with 9 bases in between. Germline lookup yields CDR1 LNHDA and CDR2 SQIVND (reference sequence). CDR3 in amino acids: CASRIWENTGELFF. The CDR3 DNA sequence: TGTGCCAGTAGAATTTGGGAGAACACCGGGGAGCTGTTTTTT. Supplemented by reference TRBV19 and TRBJ2-2, the full variable domain reads DGGITQSPKYLFRKEGQNVTLSCEQNLNHDAMYWYRQDPGQGLRLIYYSQIVNDFQKGDIAEGYSVSREKKESFPLTVTSAQKNPTAFYLCASRIWENTGELFFGEGSRLTVL.

The chain combines TRBV6-6 with TRBJ1-5; D not resolved. The germline V gene encodes CDR1 MNHNY and CDR2 SVGAGI (reference sequence). Trimming removed 8 bases at V and 1 base at J, with 15 bases between. This CDR3 has 15 residues. The chain's CDR3 is CASRLDSTSNQPQHF. CDR3 sequence (DNA): TGTGCCAGCCGCCTGGACTCAACCAGCAATCAGCCCCAGCATTTT.

CDR3: CASSPIGDRAGTEAFF. The CDR3 nucleotides read TGTGCCAGCAGCCCGATTGGAGACAGGGCCGGCACTGAAGCTTTCTTT. V usage is TRBV5-6 and J usage is TRBJ1-1, with 7 bases matching TRBD1. Germline assignment: CDR1 SGHDT and CDR2 YYEEEE. With 4 bases clipped from V and 4 bases from J, the junction kept 13 bases outside the gene matches. The CDR3 sequence is 16 residues long. The whole variable domain, remainder taken from reference TRBV5-6 and TRBJ1-1, is DAGVTQSPTHLIKTRGQQVTLRCSPKSGHDTVSWYQQALGQGPQFIFQYYEEEERQRGNFPDRFSGHQFPNYSSELNVNALLLGDSALYLCASSPIGDRAGTEAFFGQGTRLTVV.

This rearrangement joins TRBV11-2 to TRBJ1-1; D is unresolved. Looked up from germline, CDR1 is SGHAT and CDR2 is FQNNGV. The V end lost 0 bases, the J end lost 1 base, and 9 bases lay between the germline ends. The length of the CDR3 is 15 residues. The chain's CDR3 is CASSLDPTWNTEAFF. The DNA of the CDR3 is TGTGCCAGCAGCTTAGACCCAACCTGGAACACTGAAGCTTTCTTT.

The rearrangement uses TRBV6-6 and TRBJ1-2, with 7 bases identical to TRBD1. CDR1 and CDR2 (germline): MNHNY, SVGAGI (reference sequence). The CDR3 sequence is 13 residues long. V lost 6 bases to trimming and J lost 2 bases; unmatched junction nucleotides: 3. The CDR3 sequence: CASRPTGNYGYTF. In DNA form, the CDR3 reads TGTGCCAGCAGACCGACAGGGAACTATGGCTACACCTTC.